A single TCR beta chain is shown here with its context. Its cognate antigen is unknown. The data stem from a study of Ad26.COV2.S vaccination and SARS-CoV-2 variants. Findings and limits, study-wide: Reports say spike-specific CD8+ and CD4+ T cell responses covered substantial breadth after vaccination. Breadth measured for non-spike TCRs was similar across vaccine and placebo recipients. The analyses of TCR breadth and depth may have understated the size of total T cell responses.

The assay was immunoSEQ multiplex PCR, and TCRdb's table has in-frame clones only and misses some. The data contain just over 350,000 clones, roughly 94% of them singletons. Germline V gene sequence: CDR1 SEHNR, CDR2 FQNEAQ (reference sequence). Trimming removed 5 bases at V and 4 bases at J, with 14 bases between. This CDR3 comprises 14 residues. Sequences were derived from peripheral blood, sampled after recovery from COVID-19. The V call is TRBV7-9, the J call TRBJ2-5; D may be TRBD1 or TRBD2 (5 bases each). The clonotype originates from a human donor who had recovered from COVID-19. The CDR3 nucleotides read TGTGCCAGCAGCCCGTCGGTTGGGGGAGAGACCCAGTACTTC. It yields the protein CASSPSVGGETQYF.